Presented here are 9 T cell receptor beta chains from one specimen sequenced in a study of neurological immune-mediated disorders. Each CDR3 protein is one row after TCRdb ran MiXCR on the 5' RACE reads. There are tens of thousands of distinct CDR3 sequences in the sample; 4% to 6% occur only once, and approximately 3.5% lies in the top ten. Material for sequencing was PBMCs. These receptors all come from a woman in her fifties or sixties with multiple sclerosis.

This clonotype was seen ten or more times. The chain couples TRBV11-3 to TRBJ1-4; D is ambiguous. With 5 bases removed from V and 4 bases from J, the gap between germline ends came to 11 bases. The CDR3 is 14 residues long. Germline values: CDR1 SGHNT, CDR2 YENEEA. The CDR3 region has the DNA TGTGCCAGCAGCCGGATGACGGATAATGAAAAACTGTTTTTT. Translated: CASSRMTDNEKLFF. Full variable domain (outside the CDR3, taken from reference TRBV11-3 and TRBJ1-4): EAGVVQSPRYKIIEKKQPVAFWCNPISGHNTLYWYLQNLGQGPELLIRYENEEAVDDSQLPKDRFSAERLKGVDSTLKIQPAELGDSAVYLCASSRMTDNEKLFFGSGTQLSVL.

This clonotype appeared many times. The chain employs TRBV12-3 or TRBV12-4 and TRBJ2-1; D ambiguous. The CDR3 covers 14 residues. V shed 3 bases and J shed 6 bases, with 12 bases lying between them. CDR3 DNA: TGTGCCAGCAGTTTGGACCCTGACTCCAATGAGCAGTTCTTC. It translates to CASSLDPDSNEQFF.

This clonotype has at least ten counts. The chain joins TRBV7-6 to TRBJ1-4, with no clear D. Germline lookup yields CDR1 SGHVS and CDR2 FNYEAQ. The V gene lost 1 base and the J gene lost 3 bases, with 12 bases spanning the gap. This CDR3 has 16 amino acids. The CDR3: CASSLEGGRANEKLFF. The CDR3 region has the DNA TGTGCCAGCAGCTTAGAAGGCGGCCGGGCTAATGAAAAACTGTTTTTT.

J is TRBJ2-3 and V is TRBV3-1; D gene uncertain. Germline V gene lookup returns CDR1 LGHDT and CDR2 YNNKEL (reference sequence). Trimming left V 5 bases short and J 5 bases short, with 8 bases between. The CDR3 covers 12 residues. This CDR3 is CASSKVEDTQYF. The CDR3 DNA reads TGTGCCAGCAGCAAAGTGGAAGATACGCAGTATTTT.

The chain is built from TRBV4-2 and TRBJ2-1; possibly TRBD2 for D (5 bases). The ends were cut back, 0 bases at V and 1 base at J, with 7 bases in the middle. CDR1 is LGHNA, CDR2 YNFKEQ, per germline. The CDR3 is 15 amino acids. This chain's CDR3 is CASSQERESYNEQFF. DNA of the CDR3: TGTGCCAGCAGCCAAGAACGGGAATCCTACAATGAGCAGTTCTTC.

In its sample, this clonotype was seen many times. The J gene is TRBJ1-4, the V gene TRBV2, with D uncertain. This CDR3 region has 14 residues. With 4 bases removed from V and 2 bases from J, the gap between germline ends came to 8 bases. Germline V gene sequence: CDR1 SNHLY, CDR2 FYNNEI. In DNA form, the CDR3 reads TGTGCCAGCAGTGTGCGTGGGACTAATGAAAAACTGTTTTTT. It translates to CASSVRGTNEKLFF.

At least ten counts were recorded for this clonotype. The J gene is TRBJ2-5, the V gene TRBV4-1; 12 bases are shared with TRBD2. Germline CDR1 MGHRA, CDR2 YSYEKL. After removal of 1 base from V and 2 bases from J, the junction contained 8 bases not matched to a gene. The CDR3 runs 18 residues. CDR3 coding DNA: TGCGCCAGCAGCCAAGGGACTAGCGGGGCGGCGAAACAAGAGACCCAGTACTTC. Amino acids: CASSQGTSGAAKQETQYF.

This clonotype was observed a few times. V gene TRBV7-9 combines with J gene TRBJ2-2, with 7 positions matching TRBD1. CDR1 and CDR2 from the germline V gene are SEHNR and FQNEAQ (reference sequence). The CDR3 runs to 19 residues. Trimming took 10 bases from V and 6 from J; bases not matched to a gene: 26. The CDR3 DNA follows: TGTGCCACCACAGTGGGGCTGGTGACGGGACAGAGAAAGGCCGGGGAGCTGTTTTTT. Amino acids: CATTVGLVTGQRKAGELFF.

This clonotype was found many times. J is TRBJ2-7 and V is TRBV5-1, with D perhaps matching TRBD2 (7 bases). Germline V gives CDR1 SGHRS, CDR2 YFSETQ. This CDR3 has 13 residues. Trimming took off 1 base at V and 5 bases at J, with 10 bases between the two ends. This chain's CDR3 is CASSLTGGNEQYF. CDR3 nucleotides: TGCGCCAGCAGCTTGACGGGGGGCAACGAGCAGTACTTC.